This is a list of T cell receptor beta chains from one sample in a study of shared clonotypes between healthy human individuals. Assay: immunoSEQ multiplex PCR; the TCRdb copy retains only in-frame clones and omits some. This sample carries about 820,000 clones, 80% to 95% of them seen once, and the ten largest clones take nearly 25%. Source material: naive CD8+ T cells sorted from blood. The receptors here all came from a young man in good health. The CDR3 runs from the conserved cysteine through the conserved F or W. The order of the fields is CDR3 DNA, CDR3 protein, J gene, V gene, clone size, D gene. D genes are given only for firm matches. A row's size may be missing; if present it is once, few, many or a size class.

CDR3 DNA: TGTGCCAGCAGTGAAGAGTGGGGTGTATTAAGGGTGGGTGAGCAGTTCTTC
CDR3 protein: CASSEEWGVLRVGEQFF
J gene: TRBJ2-1
V gene: TRBV2
clone size: few
D gene: -

CDR3 DNA: TGTGCCAGCAGTTACTCTCTCTACCGAGGTGAAGCTTTCTTT
CDR3 protein: CASSYSLYRGEAFF
J gene: TRBJ1-1
V gene: TRBV6-5
clone size: -
D gene: -

CDR3 DNA: TGTGCCAGCAGGGCGATCTCCTACGAGCAGTACTTC
CDR3 protein: CASRAISYEQYF
J gene: TRBJ2-7
V gene: TRBV28
clone size: -
D gene: -

CDR3 DNA: TGTGCCAGCAGCTCAGAGCGGGGCGTCTACGAGCAGTACTTC
CDR3 protein: CASSSERGVYEQYF
J gene: TRBJ2-7
V gene: TRBV5-4
clone size: -
D gene: TRBD2

CDR3 DNA: TGTGCCAGCAGCTTAGTGCACCGTGTGAGCAATCAGCCCCAGCATTTT
CDR3 protein: CASSLVHRVSNQPQHF
J gene: TRBJ1-5
V gene: TRBV7-2
clone size: -
D gene: -

CDR3 DNA: TGCGCCAGCACTGGTCTAGCGGGAGTAGGCACCGGGGAGCTGTTTTTT
CDR3 protein: CASTGLAGVGTGELFF
J gene: TRBJ2-2
V gene: TRBV4-1
clone size: -
D gene: TRBD2

CDR3 DNA: TGCGCCAGCAGCAGTCCGGGACAGGGGAACGGGGAGCTGTTTTTT
CDR3 protein: CASSSPGQGNGELFF
J gene: TRBJ2-2
V gene: TRBV5-1
clone size: -
D gene: TRBD1

CDR3 DNA: TGCGCCAGCAGCTCCTGGACTAGCGGGAGTGTGGACAATGAGCAGTTCTTC
CDR3 protein: CASSSWTSGSVDNEQFF
J gene: TRBJ2-1
V gene: TRBV5-1
clone size: -
D gene: TRBD2

CDR3 DNA: TGTGCCATCAGTGGTGACACCGCGAACACCGGGGAGCTGTTTTTT
CDR3 protein: CAISGDTANTGELFF
J gene: TRBJ2-2
V gene: TRBV10-3
clone size: -
D gene: -

CDR3 DNA: TGCGCCAGCAGCCAGAGCCCTCGACAGGGGGCGGCGAACACCATATATTTT
CDR3 protein: CASSQSPRQGAANTIYF
J gene: TRBJ1-3
V gene: TRBV4-1
clone size: -
D gene: TRBD1

CDR3 DNA: TGTGCTAGTGGTGTTGGACTAGCGGGAGAAGAGACCCAGTACTTC
CDR3 protein: CASGVGLAGEETQYF
J gene: TRBJ2-5
V gene: TRBV12-5
clone size: once
D gene: TRBD2

CDR3 DNA: TGTGCCAGCAGCTTGGGGTACGTGGGAGGGCCGTTTACCGGGGAGCTGTTTTTT
CDR3 protein: CASSLGYVGGPFTGELFF
J gene: TRBJ2-2
V gene: TRBV5-6
clone size: once
D gene: TRBD2

CDR3 DNA: TGTGCCAGCAGCCAAGGGACCGAGATAACTATCATAACTAACTATGGCTACACCTTC
CDR3 protein: CASSQGTEITIITNYGYTF
J gene: TRBJ1-2
V gene: TRBV4-2
clone size: -
D gene: -